The subject of this entry is one T cell receptor (beta chain). Its antigen is unidentified. This same CDR3 is encoded by further DNA sequences in the sample. This entry belongs to a study of shared clonotypes between healthy human individuals. Background on the study: Serving as donors were a couple of women and three men, whose ages spanned 18 to 49.

Findings and caveats of the study: The study found about 5% of naive CD4 clonotypes shared across a few donors.

TCRdb's table, derived via immunoSEQ multiplex PCR, lists solely in-frame clones and lacks some. The sample lists 1.5 million to 2.5 million clones, roughly 94% occurring once. In the naive CD8 group, cells lacked CD45RO and were positively selected for CCR7, so terminally differentiated effector memory CD45RA+ cells were left out. V lost 0 bases, J lost 4 bases, and 9 bases lay in between. The CDR3 runs 15 residues. CDR1 is MNHEY, CDR2 SVGAGI, per germline. The sample consisted of naive CD8+ T cells sorted from blood. The TCR originated in a man in his late teens or twenties in good health. This chain uses TRBV6-5 with TRBJ2-2; D could derive from TRBD1 or TRBD2 (6 bases each). CDR3 residues: CASSYSGGGTGELFF. CDR3 coding DNA: TGTGCCAGCAGTTACTCGGGGGGCGGCACCGGGGAGCTGTTTTTT.